The rows below give T cell receptor beta chains drawn from one sample of a study of blood T cells in healthy people across ages. In TCRdb, the 5' RACE reads were re-called with MiXCR into one record per CDR3 protein. The sample contains around 2 million distinct CDR3 sequences, 39% of which appear only once. Sequenced: blood. These receptors all stem from a human donor in good health. The CDR3 runs from the conserved cysteine through the conserved F or W. A D gene is named only where the DNA matches it firmly. Clone size, where shown, is once, few, many, or a class for clones that have expanded.

clone_size: once
j_call: TRBJ1-3
d_call: -
cdr3_length: 12
v_call: TRBV29-1
cdr3_nt: TGCAGCGCCTCAAGCTCTGGAAACACCATATATTTT
cdr3_aa: CSASSSGNTIYF

clone_size: once
j_call: TRBJ1-6
d_call: -
cdr3_length: 12
v_call: TRBV2
cdr3_nt: TGTGCCAGCACCTTCCTAGATTCACCCCTCCACTTT
cdr3_aa: CASTFLDSPLHF

clone_size: -
j_call: TRBJ1-2
d_call: -
cdr3_length: 17
v_call: TRBV9
cdr3_nt: TGTGCCAGCAGCGCCGATTCATGGGGGGGCGGACTCTATGGCTACACCTTC
cdr3_aa: CASSADSWGGGLYGYTF

clone_size: -
j_call: TRBJ2-7
d_call: -
cdr3_length: 13
v_call: TRBV6-2/TRBV6-3
cdr3_nt: TGTGCCAGCAGTTACTTCGGGGCCTACGAGCAGTACTTC
cdr3_aa: CASSYFGAYEQYF

clone_size: many
j_call: TRBJ2-5
d_call: TRBD2
cdr3_length: 15
v_call: TRBV29-1
cdr3_nt: TGCAGCGTTGAAGGGACTAGCGGGGGCCAAGAGACCCAGTACTTC
cdr3_aa: CSVEGTSGGQETQYF

clone_size: -
j_call: TRBJ2-1
d_call: -
cdr3_length: 16
v_call: TRBV29-1
cdr3_nt: TGCAGCGTTGGACCAACCGGGACAAGGATGTACAATGAGCAGTTCTTC
cdr3_aa: CSVGPTGTRMYNEQFF

clone_size: -
j_call: TRBJ2-1
d_call: TRBD2
cdr3_length: 20
v_call: TRBV24-1
cdr3_nt: TGTGCCACCAGTGATTCCATCCTAGCGGGGGCCGAAAGCAACTACAATGAGCAGTTCTTC
cdr3_aa: CATSDSILAGAESNYNEQFF

clone_size: few
j_call: TRBJ2-7
d_call: -
cdr3_length: 14
v_call: TRBV7-2
cdr3_nt: TGTGCCAGCAGCTTAGGGCCTAGCTCCCACGAGCAGTACTTC
cdr3_aa: CASSLGPSSHEQYF

clone_size: -
j_call: TRBJ2-2
d_call: -
cdr3_length: 14
v_call: TRBV12-3/TRBV12-4
cdr3_nt: TGTGCCAGCAGTTCCTCAGGGATAGCCGGGGAGGAGTTTTTT
cdr3_aa: CASSSSGIAGEEFF

clone_size: -
j_call: TRBJ2-3
d_call: -
cdr3_length: 16
v_call: TRBV10-3
cdr3_nt: TGTGCCATCAGAGTTGGGCCCCTGTGGCACACAGATACGCAGTATTTT
cdr3_aa: CAIRVGPLWHTDTQYF

clone_size: few
j_call: TRBJ1-2
d_call: -
cdr3_length: 15
v_call: TRBV13
cdr3_nt: TGTGCCAGCAGCTTGACACAGTCGCAGGCCCATGGCTACACCTTC
cdr3_aa: CASSLTQSQAHGYTF

clone_size: -
j_call: TRBJ2-5
d_call: -
cdr3_length: 15
v_call: TRBV20-1
cdr3_nt: TGCAGTGCTACCGGACCCACCAACCCACAAGAGACCCAGTACTTC
cdr3_aa: CSATGPTNPQETQYF

clone_size: -
j_call: TRBJ2-5
d_call: -
cdr3_length: 13
v_call: TRBV12-3/TRBV12-4
cdr3_nt: TGTGCCAGCACTGCGGGTGGAGGAGAGACCCAGTACTTC
cdr3_aa: CASTAGGGETQYF

clone_size: -
j_call: TRBJ1-4
d_call: -
cdr3_length: 14
v_call: TRBV5-1
cdr3_nt: TGCGCCAGCAGCTTCGGGGCCGGGCGGGAAAAACTGTTTTTT
cdr3_aa: CASSFGAGREKLFF

clone_size: -
j_call: TRBJ2-5
d_call: TRBD2
cdr3_length: 16
v_call: TRBV7-2
cdr3_nt: TGTGCCAGCATTCGGGGGACTAGCCCGTTTTACGAGACCCAGTACTTC
cdr3_aa: CASIRGTSPFYETQYF

clone_size: few
j_call: TRBJ2-5
d_call: TRBD1
cdr3_length: 17
v_call: TRBV24-1
cdr3_nt: TGTGCCACCAGCGCTACAACCGGGACAGGGAACCAAGAGACCCAGTACTTC
cdr3_aa: CATSATTGTGNQETQYF

clone_size: few
j_call: TRBJ2-1
d_call: -
cdr3_length: 14
v_call: TRBV12-3/TRBV12-4
cdr3_nt: TGTGCCAGCAGTAAGACTAGGGGTCACAATGAGCAGTTCTTC
cdr3_aa: CASSKTRGHNEQFF

clone_size: -
j_call: TRBJ1-4
d_call: -
cdr3_length: 13
v_call: TRBV4-1
cdr3_nt: TGCGCCAGCAGTGTAGCAGGGCATGAAAAACTGTTTTTT
cdr3_aa: CASSVAGHEKLFF

clone_size: -
j_call: TRBJ2-7
d_call: -
cdr3_length: 18
v_call: TRBV4-1
cdr3_nt: TGCGCCAGCAGCCAAGCCATCGGGACGCGTGGGAACTCCTACGAGCAGTACTTC
cdr3_aa: CASSQAIGTRGNSYEQYF

clone_size: -
j_call: TRBJ1-2
d_call: TRBD1
cdr3_length: 16
v_call: TRBV3-1
cdr3_nt: TGTGCCAGCAGCCCTCGAATACAGGGGGCGCACTATGGCTACACCTTC
cdr3_aa: CASSPRIQGAHYGYTF

clone_size: many
j_call: TRBJ1-6
d_call: -
cdr3_length: 14
v_call: TRBV5-1
cdr3_nt: TGCGCCAGCAGCACCGGGACTCATAATTCACCCCTCCACTTT
cdr3_aa: CASSTGTHNSPLHF

clone_size: -
j_call: TRBJ2-7
d_call: -
cdr3_length: 13
v_call: TRBV7-2
cdr3_nt: TGTGCCAGCAGCCAAGTATCCTCGGGGGAGCAGTACTTC
cdr3_aa: CASSQVSSGEQYF

clone_size: -
j_call: TRBJ1-1
d_call: TRBD1
cdr3_length: 15
v_call: TRBV27
cdr3_nt: TGTGCCAGCAGTTCGTATACAGGGGGTGATACTGAAGCTTTCTTT
cdr3_aa: CASSSYTGGDTEAFF

clone_size: -
j_call: TRBJ2-7
d_call: -
cdr3_length: 14
v_call: TRBV13
cdr3_nt: TGTGCCAGCAGCCCCGGGTGGAGGGGCGACGAGCAGTACTTC
cdr3_aa: CASSPGWRGDEQYF

clone_size: -
j_call: TRBJ1-1
d_call: -
cdr3_length: 14
v_call: TRBV6-2/TRBV6-3
cdr3_nt: TGTGCCAGCAGTTATGTCCGGGTCGCCAATGAAGCTTTCTTT
cdr3_aa: CASSYVRVANEAFF

clone_size: -
j_call: TRBJ1-4
d_call: -
cdr3_length: 14
v_call: TRBV20-1
cdr3_nt: TGCAGTGCTAGGGTTCAGGGGACGGGTGAAAAACTGTTTTTT
cdr3_aa: CSARVQGTGEKLFF

clone_size: many
j_call: TRBJ2-5
d_call: -
cdr3_length: 14
v_call: TRBV7-9
cdr3_nt: TGTGCCAGCAGCTTAGTCGCCAGCCAAGAGACCCAGTACTTC
cdr3_aa: CASSLVASQETQYF